The 3 T cell receptor beta chains reported below all come from one sample, sequenced in a study of CD8+ T cells in alopecia areata. In each case, RNA was isolated and then reverse transcribed into cDNA as the sequencing template. Assay: immunoSEQ multiplex PCR; the TCRdb copy retains only in-frame clones and omits some. The table records around 210,000 clones, more than 50% of them present only once. Source material: CD8+ T cells sorted from blood. These TCRs come from a human donor in good health.

The V and J genes are TRBV10-3 and TRBJ2-7, with D hard to call. With 3 bases removed from V and 2 bases from J, the gap between germline ends came to 8 bases. The germline V gene encodes CDR1 ENHRY and CDR2 SYGVKD. This CDR3 contains 13 residues. CDR3 in amino acids: CAISDGITYEQYF. CDR3 in DNA: TGTGCCATCAGTGACGGTATTACCTACGAGCAGTACTTC.

J is TRBJ1-1 and V is TRBV7-8; D is unclear. Germline V lookup: CDR1 SGHVS, CDR2 FQNEAQ. V lost 1 base to trimming and J lost 1 base, with 10 bases between them. The length of the CDR3 is 15 residues. CDR3 sequence (DNA): TGTGCCAGCAGCTTAGAGGGTAGGGCGAACACTGAAGCTTTCTTT. It specifies CASSLEGRANTEAFF. Full variable domain (missing parts from reference TRBV7-8 and TRBJ1-1): GAGVSQSPRYKVAKRGQDVALRCDPISGHVSLFWYQQALGQGPEFLTYFQNEAQLDKSGLPSDRFFAERPEGSVSTLKIQRTQQEDSAVYLCASSLEGRANTEAFFGQGTRLTVV.

This clone has more than one count but fewer than ten. The chain employs TRBV2 and TRBJ1-1; possibly TRBD1 for D (5 bases). Germline V lookup: CDR1 SNHLY, CDR2 FYNNEI. The CDR3 loop spans 9 amino acids. Between the trimmed V and J ends, which lost 8 bases and 11 bases, there was a span of 9 bases. The CDR3 coding sequence is TGTGCCAGCGGGAGGGACGCTTTCTTT. The encoded protein is CASGRDAFF.